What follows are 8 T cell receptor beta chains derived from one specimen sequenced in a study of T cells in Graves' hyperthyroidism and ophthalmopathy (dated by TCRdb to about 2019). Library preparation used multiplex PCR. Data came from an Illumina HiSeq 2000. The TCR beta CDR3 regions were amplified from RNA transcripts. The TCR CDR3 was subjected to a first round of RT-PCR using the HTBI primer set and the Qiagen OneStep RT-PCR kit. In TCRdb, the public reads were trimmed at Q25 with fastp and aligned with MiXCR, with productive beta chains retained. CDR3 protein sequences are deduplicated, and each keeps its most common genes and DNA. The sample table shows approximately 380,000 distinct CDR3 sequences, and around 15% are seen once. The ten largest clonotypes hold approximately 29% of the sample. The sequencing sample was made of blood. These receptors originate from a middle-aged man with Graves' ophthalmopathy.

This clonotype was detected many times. CDR3 sequence reads: CASSVGDSYQPQHF. The CDR3 region has the DNA TGTGCCAGCAGCGTGGGAGACAGTTATCAGCCCCAGCATTTT. V is TRBV9 and J is TRBJ1-5; tentatively, D is TRBD1 (5 bases). V lost 2 bases to trimming and J lost 5 bases, with 11 bases between them. The CDR3 sequence is 14 residues long. Germline values: CDR1 SGDLS, CDR2 YYNGEE.

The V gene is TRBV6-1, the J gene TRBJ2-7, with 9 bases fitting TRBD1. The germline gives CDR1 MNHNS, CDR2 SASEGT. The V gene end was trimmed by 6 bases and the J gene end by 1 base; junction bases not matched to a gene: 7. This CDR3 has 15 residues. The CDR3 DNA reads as TGTGCCAGCAGGGAACGGGACAGGGCATCCTACGAGCAGTACTTC. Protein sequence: CASRERDRASYEQYF.

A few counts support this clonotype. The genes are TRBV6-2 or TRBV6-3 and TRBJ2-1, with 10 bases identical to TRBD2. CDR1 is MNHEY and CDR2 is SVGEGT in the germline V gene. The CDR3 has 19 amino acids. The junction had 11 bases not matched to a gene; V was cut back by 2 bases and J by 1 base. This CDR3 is CASSYPGSGRAPSYNEQFF. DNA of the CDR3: TGTGCCAGCAGTTACCCCGGAAGCGGGAGGGCCCCGTCCTACAATGAGCAGTTCTTC.

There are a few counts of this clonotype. CDR3 DNA sequence: TGTGCCAGCAGCTTGGTTCAGAATTCACCCCTCCACTTT. Protein sequence: CASSLVQNSPLHF. The chain couples TRBV13 to TRBJ1-6; no clear D. V lost 3 bases to trimming and J lost 7 bases, with 7 bases between them. Germline V gene lookup returns CDR1 PRHDT and CDR2 FYEKMQ (reference sequence). This CDR3 comprises 13 residues.

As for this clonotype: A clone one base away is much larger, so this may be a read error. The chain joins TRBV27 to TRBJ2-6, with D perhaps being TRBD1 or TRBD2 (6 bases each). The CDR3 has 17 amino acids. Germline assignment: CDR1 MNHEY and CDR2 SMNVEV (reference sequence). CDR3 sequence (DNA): TGTGCCACGGCTGATGTGGCATATCCTTCGGGGGCCAGCGTCCTGACTTTC. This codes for CATADVAYPSGASVLTF. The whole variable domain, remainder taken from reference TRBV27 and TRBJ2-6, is EAQVTQNPRYLITVTGKKLTVTCSQNMNHEYMSWYRQDPGLGLRQIYYSMNVEVTDKGDVPEGYKVSRKEKRNFPLILESPSPNQTSLYFCATADVAYPSGASVLTFGAGSRLTVL.

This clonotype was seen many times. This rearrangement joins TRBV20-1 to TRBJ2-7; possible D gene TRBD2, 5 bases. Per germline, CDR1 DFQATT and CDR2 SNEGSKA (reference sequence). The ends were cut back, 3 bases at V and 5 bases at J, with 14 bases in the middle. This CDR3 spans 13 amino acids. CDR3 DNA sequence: TGCAGTGCTAGTAGGTTCCCGAGGGACGAGCAGTACTTC. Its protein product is CSASRFPRDEQYF.

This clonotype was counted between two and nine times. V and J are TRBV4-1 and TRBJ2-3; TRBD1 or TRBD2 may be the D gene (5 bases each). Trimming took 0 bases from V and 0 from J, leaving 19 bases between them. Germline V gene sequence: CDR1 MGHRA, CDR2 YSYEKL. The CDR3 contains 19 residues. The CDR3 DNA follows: TGCGCCAGCAGCCAAGATGCGGCTGCCGGGGCCTCTAGCACAGATACGCAGTATTTT. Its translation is CASSQDAAAGASSTDTQYF.

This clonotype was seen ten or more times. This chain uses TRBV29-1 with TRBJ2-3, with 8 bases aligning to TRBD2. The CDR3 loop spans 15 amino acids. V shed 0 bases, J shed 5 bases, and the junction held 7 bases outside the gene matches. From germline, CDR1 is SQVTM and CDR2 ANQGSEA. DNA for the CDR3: TGCAGCGTTGAAGATCTTCAAGCGGGAGAAGATACGCAGTATTTT. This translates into CSVEDLQAGEDTQYF.